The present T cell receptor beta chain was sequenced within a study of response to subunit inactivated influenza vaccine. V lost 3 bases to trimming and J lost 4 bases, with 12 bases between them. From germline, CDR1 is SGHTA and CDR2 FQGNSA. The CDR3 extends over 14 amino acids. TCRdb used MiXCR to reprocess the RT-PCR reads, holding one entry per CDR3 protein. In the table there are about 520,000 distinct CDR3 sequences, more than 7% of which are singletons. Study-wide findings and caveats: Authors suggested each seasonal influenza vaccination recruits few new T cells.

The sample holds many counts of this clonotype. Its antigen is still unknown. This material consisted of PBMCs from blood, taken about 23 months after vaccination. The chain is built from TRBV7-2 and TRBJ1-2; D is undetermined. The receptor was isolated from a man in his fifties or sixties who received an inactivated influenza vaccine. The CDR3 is CASSFTYSAYGYTF. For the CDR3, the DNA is TGTGCCAGCAGCTTCACATACAGCGCCTATGGCTACACCTTC.